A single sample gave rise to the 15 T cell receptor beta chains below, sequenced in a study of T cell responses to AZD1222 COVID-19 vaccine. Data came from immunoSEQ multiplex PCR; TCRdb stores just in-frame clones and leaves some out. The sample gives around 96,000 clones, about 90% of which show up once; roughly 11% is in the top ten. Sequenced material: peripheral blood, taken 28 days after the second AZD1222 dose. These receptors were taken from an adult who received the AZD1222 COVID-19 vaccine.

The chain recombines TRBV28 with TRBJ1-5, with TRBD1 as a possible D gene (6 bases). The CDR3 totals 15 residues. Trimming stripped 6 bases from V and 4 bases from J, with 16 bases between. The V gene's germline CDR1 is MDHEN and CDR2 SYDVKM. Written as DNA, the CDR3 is TGTGCCAGCAGGCGAGGCGGGGGCCGTAATCAGCCCCAGCATTTT. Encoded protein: CASRRGGGRNQPQHF.

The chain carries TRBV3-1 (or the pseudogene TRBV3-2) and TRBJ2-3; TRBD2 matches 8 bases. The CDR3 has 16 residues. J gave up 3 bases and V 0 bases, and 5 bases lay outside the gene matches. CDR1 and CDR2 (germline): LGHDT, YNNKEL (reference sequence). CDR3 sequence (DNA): TGTGCCAGCAGCCAAGATGTCGGGAGGGCGACAGATACGCAGTATTTT. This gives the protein CASSQDVGRATDTQYF.

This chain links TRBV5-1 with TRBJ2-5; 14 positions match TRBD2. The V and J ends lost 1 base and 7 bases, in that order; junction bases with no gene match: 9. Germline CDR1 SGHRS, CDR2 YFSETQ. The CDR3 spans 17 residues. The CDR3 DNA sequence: TGCGCCAGCAGCTTGCCGGGACTAGCGGGAGAGGAGGGGACCCAGTACTTC. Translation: CASSLPGLAGEEGTQYF.

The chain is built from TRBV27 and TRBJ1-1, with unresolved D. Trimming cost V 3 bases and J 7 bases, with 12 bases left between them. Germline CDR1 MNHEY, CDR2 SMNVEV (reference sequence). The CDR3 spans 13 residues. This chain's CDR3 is CASSFQSAREAFF. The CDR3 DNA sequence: TGTGCCAGCAGTTTTCAGTCCGCCCGTGAAGCTTTCTTT.

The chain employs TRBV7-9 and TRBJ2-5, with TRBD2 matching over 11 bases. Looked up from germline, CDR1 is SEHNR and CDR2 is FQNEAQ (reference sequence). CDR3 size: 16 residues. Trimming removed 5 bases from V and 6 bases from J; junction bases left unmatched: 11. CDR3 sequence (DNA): TGTGCCAGCAGCGTACTACTAGCGGGAGTCCGTCAGACCCAGTACTTC. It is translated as CASSVLLAGVRQTQYF.

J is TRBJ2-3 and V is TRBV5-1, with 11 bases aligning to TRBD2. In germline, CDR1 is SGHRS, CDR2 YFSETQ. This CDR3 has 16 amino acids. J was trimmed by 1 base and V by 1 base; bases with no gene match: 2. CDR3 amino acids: CASSLLLAGGTDTQYF. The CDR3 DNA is TGCGCCAGCAGCTTGTTACTAGCGGGGGGCACAGATACGCAGTATTTT.

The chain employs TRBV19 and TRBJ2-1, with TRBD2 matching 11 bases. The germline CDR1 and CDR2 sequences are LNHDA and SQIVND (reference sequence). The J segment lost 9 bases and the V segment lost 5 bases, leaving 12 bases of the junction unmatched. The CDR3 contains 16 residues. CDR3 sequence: CASSSRGSGRAGEQFF. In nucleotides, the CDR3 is TGTGCCAGTAGTTCCCGTGGTAGCGGGAGGGCCGGTGAGCAGTTCTTC. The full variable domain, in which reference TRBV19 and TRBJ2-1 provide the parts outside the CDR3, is DGGITQSPKYLFRKEGQNVTLSCEQNLNHDAMYWYRQDPGQGLRLIYYSQIVNDFQKGDIAEGYSVSREKKESFPLTVTSAQKNPTAFYLCASSSRGSGRAGEQFFGPGTRLTVL.

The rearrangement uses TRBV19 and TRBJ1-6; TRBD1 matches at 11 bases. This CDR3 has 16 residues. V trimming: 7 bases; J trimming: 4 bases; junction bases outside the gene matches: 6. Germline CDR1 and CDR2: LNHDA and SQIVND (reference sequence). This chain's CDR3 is CASKGQGGSYNSPLHF. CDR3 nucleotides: TGTGCCAGTAAGGGACAGGGGGGAAGTTATAATTCACCCCTCCACTTT.

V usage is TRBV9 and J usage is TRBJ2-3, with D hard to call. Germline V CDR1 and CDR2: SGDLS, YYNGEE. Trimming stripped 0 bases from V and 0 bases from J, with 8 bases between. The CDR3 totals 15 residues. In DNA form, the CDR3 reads TGTGCCAGCAGCGTAGGAGACCGAAGCACAGATACGCAGTATTTT. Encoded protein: CASSVGDRSTDTQYF.

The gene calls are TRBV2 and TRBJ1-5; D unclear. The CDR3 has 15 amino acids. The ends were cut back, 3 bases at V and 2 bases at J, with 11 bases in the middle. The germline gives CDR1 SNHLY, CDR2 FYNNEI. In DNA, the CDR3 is TGTGCCAGCAGTGATAGGGCAGTGGGCAATCAGCCCCAGCATTTT. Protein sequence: CASSDRAVGNQPQHF.

The DNA for the CDR3 is TGTGCCTGGAGTGTACTAGCGGGGGGGCCCGAGACCCAGTACTTC. Translating gives CAWSVLAGGPETQYF. V and J are TRBV30 and TRBJ2-5; 13 nucleotides match TRBD2. Looked up from germline, CDR1 is GTSNPN and CDR2 is SVGIG (reference sequence). The CDR3 is made up of 15 amino acids. V gave up 0 bases and J gave up 5 bases; unmatched junction bases: 3.

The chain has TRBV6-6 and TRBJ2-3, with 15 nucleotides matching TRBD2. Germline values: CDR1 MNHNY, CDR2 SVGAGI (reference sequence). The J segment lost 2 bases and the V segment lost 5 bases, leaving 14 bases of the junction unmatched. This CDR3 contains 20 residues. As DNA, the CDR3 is TGTGCCAGCAGTCCCCTCTCCGGGACTAGCGGGGGGACCTCCACAGATACGCAGTATTTT. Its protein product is CASSPLSGTSGGTSTDTQYF.

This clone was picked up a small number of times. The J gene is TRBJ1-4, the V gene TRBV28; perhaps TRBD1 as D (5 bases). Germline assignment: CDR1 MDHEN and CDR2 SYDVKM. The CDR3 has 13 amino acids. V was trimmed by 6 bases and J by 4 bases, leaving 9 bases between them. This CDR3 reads CASRRDFNEKLFF. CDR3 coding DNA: TGTGCCAGCAGACGGGACTTTAATGAAAAACTGTTTTTT.

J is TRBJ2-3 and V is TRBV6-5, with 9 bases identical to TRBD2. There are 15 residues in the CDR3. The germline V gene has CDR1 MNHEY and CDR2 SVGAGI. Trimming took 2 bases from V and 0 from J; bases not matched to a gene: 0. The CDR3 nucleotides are TGTGCCAGCAGTTACAGCGGGGGGAGCACAGATACGCAGTATTTT. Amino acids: CASSYSGGSTDTQYF.

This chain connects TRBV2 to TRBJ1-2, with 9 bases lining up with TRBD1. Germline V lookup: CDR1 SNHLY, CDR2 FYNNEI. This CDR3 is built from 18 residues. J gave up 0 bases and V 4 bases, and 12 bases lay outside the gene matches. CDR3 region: CASSALPGQGASNYGYTF. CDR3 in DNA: TGTGCCAGCAGTGCATTACCGGGACAGGGTGCCTCTAACTATGGCTACACCTTC.